Included here is one T cell receptor (beta chain) sequence, with context. Its antigen is not yet known. No base-level quality is on record; no much larger clone is a single base apart. TCR CDR3 regions were amplified from genomic DNA by multiplex PCR using the deep immunoSEQ assay. Extracted genomic DNA from each cell subset was spread evenly across all wells of several immunoSEQ 96-well plates, with each plate serving as a replicate. For sorted subsets, each replicate PCR was loaded with approximately 190 ng genomic DNA, equivalent to 25,000 to 30,000 T cell genomes. Purified libraries were measured with a Qubit 3.0 fluorometer, size-checked on a Bioanalyzer 2100, and measured again with the KAPA Library Quantification kit. Each immunoSEQ 96-well plate was sequenced on its own single-read 150-cycle Illumina NextSeq 550 flow cell. The paper's data handling went like this. The immunoSEQ output contained only junctional sequences without quality scores, so filtering could not match that applied to full-length reads. To assign V/J genes and CDR3, sequences were annotated against IMGT germline references using PyIR, a Python wrapper for IgBLAST v1.9. Any read was removed if the V/J assignment was weak (E-value above 1e-6), the CDR3 was missing, or the read contained stop codons, out-of-frame junctions, or ambiguous translated residues. V3J clonotypes were defined as sequences sharing the same inferred V gene, J gene, and CDR3 amino acid sequence. Percentage overlap between repertoires was computed as shared unique clonotypes divided by the size of the smaller repertoire. Repertoire richness was assessed with RTK rarefaction, the Chao1 estimator, and Recon v2.1 estimates of unobserved clonotypes. Generation probabilities were computed with OLGA for all TCRbeta clonotypes obtained by the gDNA method from several donors. The table comes from immuneACCESS by way of TCRdb, which keeps in-frame sequences with V and J called. Part of the clones is missing from these tables; in studies checked, under half for an unresolved V gene and the rest for unknown reasons. Clone size and V and J calls were adopted from that table, with D and trimming inferred from the DNA. For this sample the table gives about 820,000 clones, of which 92% were detected only once. In total, the top ten clones hold about 25% of the sample.

For the CD8 naive samples, CD45RO-negative cells were positively selected for CCR7, yielding a CD45RA+CCR7+ population from which TemRA cells were excluded. The donors were healthy, HIV-negative adults who had no recently reported acute infections or vaccinations. Every donor was a Caucasian adult residing in Nashville, Tennessee, USA. Blood was obtained by leukapheresis, after which PBMCs were separated by Ficoll-Histopaque density gradient centrifugation and cryopreserved in liquid nitrogen vapor phase. Purity and quantity of every magnetically sorted T cell population were checked by analytical flow cytometry. Genomic DNA was isolated from each sorted fraction and quantified by UV absorbance on a Nanodrop 2000c. This record comes from a study of shared clonotypes between healthy human individuals (dated by TCRdb to 2018 to 2020). About the investigation overall: Three men and two women, aged 18 to 49 years, made up the cohort. For each donor, CD4 naive and CD4 memory were each run on three plates, CD8 naive on two plates, and CD8 memory on one plate. To estimate repertoire size and how much clonotypes are shared between individuals, the study performed deep sequencing of blood TCR repertoires from five healthy adults. To increase sequencing depth and limit assay-specific biases, different laboratories used diverse techniques to prepare libraries and sequence TCR repertoires. Per donor, leukapheresis produced somewhere between about 0.94 and 8.9 billion PBMCs.

Findings and caveats that apply to the study as a whole: Estimated clonotype richness was generally larger for naive than for memory subsets. Across a few donors, around 5% of naive CD4, roughly 3.3% of naive CD8, about 2.3% of memory CD4, and approximately 0.4% of memory CD8 clonotypes were shared. Rarefaction of sorted-subset datasets indicated incomplete sequencing despite the large sequencing depth. Higher generation probabilities were observed for clonotypes shared by all four sorted-subset donors than for non-shared clonotypes. Based on pairwise subsampling, the degree of clonotype sharing among donors was expected to be affected by sequencing depth. Because the study included only a small number of donors, the genetic and exposure-history diversity represented was limited. Sampling was restricted to blood, and TCR repertoires in tissue are likely to differ from TCR repertoires in blood.

From the germline V gene, CDR1 is SGHAT and CDR2 is FQNNGV. The germline ends are 11 bases apart after V is trimmed by 1 base and J by 4 bases. CDR3 length: 16 amino acids, cysteine to phenylalanine. Only CDR3 DNA remains: 48 bases, in frame from the first base. Sequenced material: naive CD8+ T cells sorted from blood. The cell subset or site label, as the study defines it: CD45RA+CCR7+. The V gene is TRBV11-2 and the J gene is TRBJ2-6, with a tentative D gene TRBD1 over 6 matching bases. The clonotype comes from a man aged 30 to 39 in good health. The nucleotide sequence reads TGTGCCAGCAGCTTAGGTAGGACAGCAGGGGCCAACGTCCTGACTTTC. Translated, it gives CASSLGRTAGANVLTF.